These 6 T cell receptor beta chains originate from one sample sequenced in a study of regulatory T cells in long-lasting Graves disease. The TCR beta library used iRepertoire HTBI primers with Arm-PCR amplification of CDR3. TCRdb recomputed calls from the multiplex PCR reads with MiXCR, one row per CDR3 protein. The table shows hundreds of thousands of distinct CDR3 sequences, with roughly 15% occurring only once. Described time point: newly diagnosed GD, antithyroid drugs for less than 3 months. Extracted PBMC RNA gave rise to the TCR library. Sequenced here: peripheral blood mononuclear cells (PBMCs), sampled at new diagnosis, from a patient treated with antithyroid drugs. The receptors derive from a female donor with Graves disease.

This clonotype was seen many times. The V gene is TRBV10-3, the J gene TRBJ1-5; 7 nucleotides align to TRBD1. The V and J ends lost 2 bases and 0 bases, in that order; junction bases with no gene match: 10. The length of the CDR3 is 18 residues. The germline V gene encodes CDR1 ENHRY and CDR2 SYGVKD. Here the CDR3 reads CAISEGTVSPFSNQPQHF. In DNA form, the CDR3 reads TGTGCCATCAGTGAGGGGACAGTCTCGCCTTTTAGCAATCAGCCCCAGCATTTT.

This clonotype has ten or more counts. J is TRBJ1-2 and V is TRBV12-5; D not resolved. In germline, CDR1 is LGHNT, CDR2 FRNRAP. V lost 1 base, J lost 4 bases, and 13 bases lay in between. The CDR3 is 15 residues long. CDR3 DNA sequence: TGTGCTAGTGGTTTGGGACCTCCCTTGACCTATGGCTACACCTTC. The encoded protein is CASGLGPPLTYGYTF.

In this sample, this clonotype turned up many times. J is TRBJ2-1 and V is TRBV12-3 or TRBV12-4, with D uncertain. The CDR3 is 12 amino acids. Trimming shortened V by 7 bases and J by 12 bases, and 16 bases separated the two germline ends. This CDR3 is CASTLGPRGQFF. In DNA, the CDR3 is TGTGCCAGCACCCTCGGCCCGAGAGGGCAGTTCTTC.

This clonotype was seen at least ten times. The genes are TRBV2 and TRBJ1-2; the D gene is possibly TRBD1 (5 bases). Trimming stripped 6 bases from V and 1 base from J, with 15 bases between. The V gene's germline CDR1 is SNHLY and CDR2 FYNNEI. The CDR3 is 15 amino acids. The CDR3 loop reads CASSETQEINYGYTF. The CDR3, as DNA: TGTGCCAGCAGCGAGACACAGGAAATTAACTATGGCTACACCTTC.

This clonotype was observed a few times. This chain connects TRBV6-1 to TRBJ1-5; TRBD1 matches at 8 bases. This CDR3 has 15 residues. Germline CDR1 and CDR2: MNHNS and SASEGT. The J segment lost 3 bases and the V segment lost 7 bases, leaving 8 bases of the junction unmatched. CDR3 loop: CASNQARGPNQPQHF. The CDR3 DNA reads TGTGCCAGCAATCAGGCCAGGGGGCCCAATCAGCCCCAGCATTTT.

This clonotype has at least ten counts. The chain carries TRBV20-1 and TRBJ2-1; 8 positions agree with TRBD1. The CDR3 consists of 14 residues. Trimming at V came to 5 bases and at J to 13 bases, leaving 16 bases not matched to a gene. CDR1 is DFQATT and CDR2 is SNEGSKA in the germline V gene (reference sequence). In DNA, the CDR3 is TGCAGTGCTGGAAGCTGGACAGGGACCCTAGACCAGTTCTTC. Encoded protein: CSAGSWTGTLDQFF.